This TCR beta chain was profiled in a study of blood T cell repertoires in COVID-19. For the study at large: Researchers got acute and convalescent COVID-19 samples from the United States, Italy and Spain. Sources were T cells, B-cell-depleted T cells, or PBMCs; the material itself was cDNA or gDNA.

The J segment lost 4 bases and the V segment lost 0 bases, leaving 7 bases of the junction unmatched. There are 16 residues in the CDR3. CDR1 is SGHNT and CDR2 is YYREEE in the germline V gene (reference sequence). In the original analysis: Reference gene primer amplification in the assay estimated nucleated cell counts. Assay: immunoSEQ multiplex PCR; the TCRdb copy retains only in-frame clones and omits some. D and trimming were read from the DNA, whereas the V and J calls and clone size are those reported in that table. The sample gives tens of thousands of clones, less than 90% of which show up once; 15% to 20% is in the top ten.

The sequenced material came from peripheral blood. The rearrangement joins TRBV5-4 to TRBJ2-1, with 7 bases fitting TRBD2. The source is a woman older than 75 with acute or convalescent COVID-19. CDR3 sequence: CASSLGGSSGYNEQFF. CDR3 DNA: TGTGCCAGCAGCTTGGGTGGGTCTAGCGGATACAATGAGCAGTTCTTC.